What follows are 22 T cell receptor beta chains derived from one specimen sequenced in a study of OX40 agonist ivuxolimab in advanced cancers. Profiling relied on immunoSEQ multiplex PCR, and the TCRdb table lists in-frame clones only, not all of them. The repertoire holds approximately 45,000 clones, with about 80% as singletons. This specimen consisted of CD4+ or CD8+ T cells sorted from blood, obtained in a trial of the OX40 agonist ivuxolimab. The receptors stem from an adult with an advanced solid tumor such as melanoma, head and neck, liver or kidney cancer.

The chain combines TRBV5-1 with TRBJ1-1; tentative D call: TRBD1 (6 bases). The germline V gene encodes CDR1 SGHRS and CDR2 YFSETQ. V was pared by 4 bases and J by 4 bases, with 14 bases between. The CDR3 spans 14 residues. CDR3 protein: CASSPGQSGTEAFF. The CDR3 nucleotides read TGCGCCAGCAGCCCAGGACAGAGTGGCACTGAAGCTTTCTTT.

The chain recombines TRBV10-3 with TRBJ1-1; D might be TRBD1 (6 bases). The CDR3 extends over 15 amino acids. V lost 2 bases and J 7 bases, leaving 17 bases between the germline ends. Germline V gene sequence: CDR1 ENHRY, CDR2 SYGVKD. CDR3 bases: TGTGCCATCAGTGAGGGCAGGGGATCAGCGGGTGAAGCTTTCTTT. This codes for CAISEGRGSAGEAFF.

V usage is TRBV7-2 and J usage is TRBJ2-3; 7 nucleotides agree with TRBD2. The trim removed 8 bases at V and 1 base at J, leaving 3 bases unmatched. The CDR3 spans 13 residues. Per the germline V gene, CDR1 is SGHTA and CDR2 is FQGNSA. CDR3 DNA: TGTGCCAGCCTTGCGGGGGGCACAGATACGCAGTATTTT. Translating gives CASLAGGTDTQYF. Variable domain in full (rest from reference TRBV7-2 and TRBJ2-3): GAGVSQSPSNKVTEKGKDVELRCDPISGHTALYWYRQSLGQGLEFLIYFQGNSAPDKSGLPSDRFSAERTGGSVSTLTIQRTQQEDSAVYLCASLAGGTDTQYFGPGTRLTVL.

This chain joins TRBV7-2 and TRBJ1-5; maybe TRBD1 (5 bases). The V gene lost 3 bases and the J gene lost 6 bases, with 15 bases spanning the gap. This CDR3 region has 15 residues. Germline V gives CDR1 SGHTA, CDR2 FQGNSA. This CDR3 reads CASSFEGREGQPQHF. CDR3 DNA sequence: TGTGCCAGCAGCTTCGAGGGGAGGGAAGGTCAGCCCCAGCATTTT.

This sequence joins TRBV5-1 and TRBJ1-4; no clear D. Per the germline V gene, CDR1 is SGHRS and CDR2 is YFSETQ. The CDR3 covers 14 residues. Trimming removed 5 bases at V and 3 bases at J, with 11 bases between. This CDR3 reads CASSRVSPNEKLFF. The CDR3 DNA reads TGCGCCAGCAGTCGGGTCTCCCCTAATGAAAAACTGTTTTTT.

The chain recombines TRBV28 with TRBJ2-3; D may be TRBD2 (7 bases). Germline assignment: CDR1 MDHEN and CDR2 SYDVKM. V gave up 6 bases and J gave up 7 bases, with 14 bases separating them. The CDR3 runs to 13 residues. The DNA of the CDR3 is TGTGCCAGCAGCCATAACGGGGGGCATACGCAGTATTTT. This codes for CASSHNGGHTQYF.

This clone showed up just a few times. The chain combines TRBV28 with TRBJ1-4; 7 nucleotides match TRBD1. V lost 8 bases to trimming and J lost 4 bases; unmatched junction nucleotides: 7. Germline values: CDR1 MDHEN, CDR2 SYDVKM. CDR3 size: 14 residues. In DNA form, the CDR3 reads TGTGCCAGCCGTCCAGGGGGTAGTAATGAAAAACTGTTTTTT. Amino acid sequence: CASRPGGSNEKLFF.

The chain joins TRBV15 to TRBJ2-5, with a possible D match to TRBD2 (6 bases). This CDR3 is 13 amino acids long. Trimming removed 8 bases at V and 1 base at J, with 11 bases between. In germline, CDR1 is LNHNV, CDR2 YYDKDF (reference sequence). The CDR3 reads CATQRAPQETQYF. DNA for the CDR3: TGTGCCACCCAGCGGGCCCCCCAAGAGACCCAGTACTTC.

In DNA, the CDR3 is TGTGCCAGCAGTTCCGGACAGACTTCTGAAGCTTTCTTT. Translating gives CASSSGQTSEAFF. J is TRBJ1-1 and V is TRBV7-2; TRBD1 is a possible D gene (6 bases). Germline V gene data show CDR1 as SGHTA and CDR2 as FQGNSA. The CDR3 loop spans 13 amino acids. Trimming took 6 bases from V and 6 from J, leaving 14 bases between them.

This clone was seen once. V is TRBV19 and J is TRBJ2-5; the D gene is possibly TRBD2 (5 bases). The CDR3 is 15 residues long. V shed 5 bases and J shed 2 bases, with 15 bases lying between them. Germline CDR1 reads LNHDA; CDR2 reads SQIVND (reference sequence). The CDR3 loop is CASSFGGKIQETQYF. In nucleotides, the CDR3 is TGTGCCAGTAGTTTTGGAGGAAAGATTCAAGAGACCCAGTACTTC. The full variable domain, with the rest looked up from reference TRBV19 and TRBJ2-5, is DGGITQSPKYLFRKEGQNVTLSCEQNLNHDAMYWYRQDPGQGLRLIYYSQIVNDFQKGDIAEGYSVSREKKESFPLTVTSAQKNPTAFYLCASSFGGKIQETQYFGPGTRLLVL.

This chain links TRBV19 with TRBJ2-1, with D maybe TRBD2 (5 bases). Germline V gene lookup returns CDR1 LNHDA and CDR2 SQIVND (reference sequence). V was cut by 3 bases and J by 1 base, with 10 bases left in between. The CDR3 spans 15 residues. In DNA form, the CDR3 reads TGTGCCAGTAGTATCAAAGGCGGGTCCTACAATGAGCAGTTCTTC. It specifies CASSIKGGSYNEQFF.

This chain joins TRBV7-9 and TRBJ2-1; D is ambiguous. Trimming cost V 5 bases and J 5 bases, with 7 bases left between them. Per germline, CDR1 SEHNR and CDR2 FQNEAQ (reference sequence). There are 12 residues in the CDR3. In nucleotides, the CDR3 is TGTGCCAGCAGCGTCAGAGACAATGAGCAGTTCTTC. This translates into CASSVRDNEQFF.

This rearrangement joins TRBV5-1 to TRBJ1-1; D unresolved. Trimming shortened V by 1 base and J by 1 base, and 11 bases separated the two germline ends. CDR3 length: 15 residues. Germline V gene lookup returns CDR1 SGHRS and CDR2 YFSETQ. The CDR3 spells CASSLTGRPNTEAFF. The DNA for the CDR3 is TGCGCCAGCAGCTTGACGGGCAGACCGAACACTGAAGCTTTCTTT.

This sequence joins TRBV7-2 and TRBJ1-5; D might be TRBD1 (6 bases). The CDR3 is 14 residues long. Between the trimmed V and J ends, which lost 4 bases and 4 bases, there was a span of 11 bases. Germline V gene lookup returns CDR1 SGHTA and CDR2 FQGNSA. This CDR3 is CASSSQGLNQPQHF. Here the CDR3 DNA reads TGTGCCAGCAGCTCGCAGGGGCTTAATCAGCCCCAGCATTTT. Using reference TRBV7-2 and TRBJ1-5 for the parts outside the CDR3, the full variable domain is GAGVSQSPSNKVTEKGKDVELRCDPISGHTALYWYRQSLGQGLEFLIYFQGNSAPDKSGLPSDRFSAERTGGSVSTLTIQRTQQEDSAVYLCASSSQGLNQPQHFGDGTRLSIL.

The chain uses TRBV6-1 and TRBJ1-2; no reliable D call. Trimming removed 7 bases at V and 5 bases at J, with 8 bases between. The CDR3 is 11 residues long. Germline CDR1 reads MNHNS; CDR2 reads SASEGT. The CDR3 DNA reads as TGTGCCAGCACCGGGCGGTATGGCTACACCTTC. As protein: CASTGRYGYTF.

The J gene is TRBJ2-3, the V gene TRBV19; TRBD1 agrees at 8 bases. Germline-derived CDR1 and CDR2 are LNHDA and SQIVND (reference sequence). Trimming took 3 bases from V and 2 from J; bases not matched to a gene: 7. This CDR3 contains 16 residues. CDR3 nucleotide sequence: TGTGCCAGTAGTATGAAAAGGGACAGGCTCACAGATACGCAGTATTTT. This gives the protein CASSMKRDRLTDTQYF.

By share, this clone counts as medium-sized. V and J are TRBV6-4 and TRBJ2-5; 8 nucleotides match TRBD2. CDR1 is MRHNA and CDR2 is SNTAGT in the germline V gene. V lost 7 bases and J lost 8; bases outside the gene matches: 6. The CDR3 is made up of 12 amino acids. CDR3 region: CASISGGDTQYF. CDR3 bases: TGTGCCAGCATCAGCGGGGGAGATACCCAGTACTTC.

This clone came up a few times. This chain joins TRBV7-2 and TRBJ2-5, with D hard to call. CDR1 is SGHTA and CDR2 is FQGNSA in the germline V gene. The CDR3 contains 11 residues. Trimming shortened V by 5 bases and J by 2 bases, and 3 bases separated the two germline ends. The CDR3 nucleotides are TGTGCCAGCAGCGCACAAGAGACCCAGTACTTC. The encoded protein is CASSAQETQYF.

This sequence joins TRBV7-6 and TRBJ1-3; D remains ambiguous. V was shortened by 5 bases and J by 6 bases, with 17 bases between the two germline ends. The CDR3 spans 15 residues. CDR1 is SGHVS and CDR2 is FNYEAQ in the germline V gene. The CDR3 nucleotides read TGTGCCAGCAGCCCCGATGGGGTCTCGCTAAACACCATATATTTT. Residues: CASSPDGVSLNTIYF.

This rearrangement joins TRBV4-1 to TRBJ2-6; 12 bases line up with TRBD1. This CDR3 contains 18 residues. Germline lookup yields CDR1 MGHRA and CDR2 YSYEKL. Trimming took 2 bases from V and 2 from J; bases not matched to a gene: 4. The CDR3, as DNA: TGCGCCAGCAGCCAACCGGGACAGGGGGCGACTGGGGCCAACGTCCTGACTTTC. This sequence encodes CASSQPGQGATGANVLTF.

In DNA, the CDR3 is TGCGCCAGCAGCCAAGGGGACAGGAGAAACACTGAAGCTTTCTTT. This codes for CASSQGDRRNTEAFF. V is TRBV4-3 and J is TRBJ1-1; 8 bases agree with TRBD1. Germline CDR1 and CDR2: LGHNA and YSLEER. The CDR3 has 15 residues. With V trimmed by 1 base and J by 2 bases, 3 bases remained unmatched.

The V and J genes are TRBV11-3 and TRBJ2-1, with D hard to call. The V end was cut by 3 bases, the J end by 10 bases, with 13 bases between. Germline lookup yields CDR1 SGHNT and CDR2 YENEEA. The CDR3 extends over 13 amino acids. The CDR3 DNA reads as TGTGCCAGCAGCTTGTACCGGGCGACCGAGCAGTTCTTC. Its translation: CASSLYRATEQFF.